This entry describes one T cell receptor (beta chain). Authors' analysis steps: From reference gene primer amplification, estimates of nucleated cell counts were derived. The repertoire was sequenced with immunoSEQ multiplex PCR; TCRdb's copy has only in-frame clones and lacks some. D and trimming come from the DNA, and the V and J calls and clone size come from that table. Of some 250,000 clones in the sample, around 88% were seen once. The sample originates from a study of blood T cell repertoires in COVID-19. Overall study context: Acute-phase and convalescent COVID-19 samples originated in the United States, Italy and Spain. From T cells, B-cell-depleted T cells, or PBMCs came the material, which was cDNA or gDNA.

This CDR3 is built from 14 residues. Looked up from germline, CDR1 is SGHNT and CDR2 is YYREEE (reference sequence). V was cut by 4 bases and J by 3 bases, with 14 bases left in between. The clonotype was recovered from a woman in her thirties who had recovered from COVID-19. V gene TRBV5-4 combines with J gene TRBJ2-7; D gene unclear. Specimen: peripheral blood. CDR3 loop: CASSPRDSGYEQYF. DNA for the CDR3: TGTGCCAGCAGCCCCCGAGACTCTGGCTACGAGCAGTACTTC.